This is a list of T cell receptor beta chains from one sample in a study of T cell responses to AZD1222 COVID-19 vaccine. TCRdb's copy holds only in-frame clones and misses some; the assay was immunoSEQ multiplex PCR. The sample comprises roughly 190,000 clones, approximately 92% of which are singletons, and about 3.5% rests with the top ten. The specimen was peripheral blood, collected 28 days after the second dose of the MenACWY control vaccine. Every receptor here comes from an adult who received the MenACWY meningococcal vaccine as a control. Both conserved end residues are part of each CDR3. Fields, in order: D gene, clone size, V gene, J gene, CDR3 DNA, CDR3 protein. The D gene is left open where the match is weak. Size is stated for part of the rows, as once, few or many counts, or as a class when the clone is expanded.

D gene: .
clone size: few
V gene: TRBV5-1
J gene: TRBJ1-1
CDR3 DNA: TGCGCCAGCAGGAACCAGGAACGGGGAAGAACTGAAGCTTTCTTT
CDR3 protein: CASRNQERGRTEAFF

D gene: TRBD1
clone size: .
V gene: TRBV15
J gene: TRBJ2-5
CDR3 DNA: TGTGCCACCAGCAGAGGAGACAGGGAAGAGACCCAGTACTTC
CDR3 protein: CATSRGDREETQYF

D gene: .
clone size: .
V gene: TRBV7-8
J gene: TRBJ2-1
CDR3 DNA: TGTGCCAGCAGCTTCGTGAGGTCCTACAATGAGCAGTTCTTC
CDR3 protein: CASSFVRSYNEQFF

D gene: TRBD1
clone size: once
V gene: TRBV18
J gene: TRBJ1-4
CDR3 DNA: TGTGCCAGCTCACCCCAGGGGGGTGATGAAAAACTGTTTTTT
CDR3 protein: CASSPQGGDEKLFF

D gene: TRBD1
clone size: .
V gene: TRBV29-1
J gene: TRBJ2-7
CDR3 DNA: TGCAGCGTTGATGGGGACAGGTTCCCCTACGAGCAGTACTTC
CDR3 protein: CSVDGDRFPYEQYF

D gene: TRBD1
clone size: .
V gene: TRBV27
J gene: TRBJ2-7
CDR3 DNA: TGTGCCAGCAGTTTATTCCCCGGGACAGAAGAGCAGTACTTC
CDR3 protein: CASSLFPGTEEQYF

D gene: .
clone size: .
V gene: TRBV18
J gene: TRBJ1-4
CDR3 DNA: TGTGCCAGCTCACCATCAGGGGTTGGAGATGAAAAACTGTTTTTT
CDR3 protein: CASSPSGVGDEKLFF

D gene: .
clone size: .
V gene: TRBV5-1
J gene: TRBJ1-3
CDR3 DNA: TGCGCCAGCAGCTTTGGAGGCTCGGCGGGGGGAAACACCATATATTTT
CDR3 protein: CASSFGGSAGGNTIYF

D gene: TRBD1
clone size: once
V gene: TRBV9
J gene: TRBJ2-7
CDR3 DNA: TGTGCCAGCAGCGCCGACGACAGGGTCCACGAGCAGTACTTC
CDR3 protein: CASSADDRVHEQYF

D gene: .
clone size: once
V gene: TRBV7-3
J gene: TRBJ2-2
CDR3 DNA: TGTGCCAGCAGCTTAATCGGGCCGAACACCGGGGAGCTGTTTTTT
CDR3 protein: CASSLIGPNTGELFF